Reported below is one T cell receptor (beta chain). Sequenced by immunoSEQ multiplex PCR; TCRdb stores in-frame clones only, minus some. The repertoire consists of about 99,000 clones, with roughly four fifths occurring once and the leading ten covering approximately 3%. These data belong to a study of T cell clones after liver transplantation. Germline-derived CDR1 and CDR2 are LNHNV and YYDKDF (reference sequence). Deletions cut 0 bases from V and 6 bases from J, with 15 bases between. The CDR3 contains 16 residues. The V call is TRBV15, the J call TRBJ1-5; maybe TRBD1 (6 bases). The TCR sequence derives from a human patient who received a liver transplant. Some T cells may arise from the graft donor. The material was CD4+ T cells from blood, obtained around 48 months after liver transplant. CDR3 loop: CATSREGAGVGQPQHF. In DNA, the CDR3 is TGTGCCACCAGCAGAGAAGGGGCAGGGGTTGGTCAGCCCCAGCATTTT. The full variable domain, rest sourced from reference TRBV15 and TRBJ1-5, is DAMVIQNPRYQVTQFGKPVTLSCSQTLNHNVMYWYQQKSSQAPKLLFHYYDKDFNNEADTPDNFQSRRPNTSFCFLDIRSPGLGDTAMYLCATSREGAGVGQPQHFGDGTRLSIL.